This is a list of T cell receptor beta chains from one sample in a study of human T cells and chemical hapten exposure. Using its own MiXCR run on the RACE reads, TCRdb lists one record per CDR3 protein. The table has approximately 160,000 distinct CDR3 sequences, 28% seen once. The sequencing here drew on whole blood, taken in connection with sensitization to the hapten diphenylcyclopropenone (DPC). These receptor sequences come from a woman aged 18-29 years with alopecia areata. Some clones in this sample may be carry-over from other donors' samples. Each CDR3 is given with its conserved first and last residue. Each record gives: clone size, D gene, V gene, J gene, CDR3 protein, CDR3 DNA. D genes are given only for firm matches. Some rows mark clone size as missing; the rest say once, few, many or name a class of expanded clone.

size: few; D: -; V: TRBV18; J: TRBJ2-1; CDR3: CASHVGQNSYNEQFF; DNA: TGTGCCAGCCATGTGGGTCAAAACTCCTACAATGAGCAGTTCTTC
size: many; D: TRBD2; V: TRBV13; J: TRBJ2-1; CDR3: CASSPAGTGTSALEQFF; DNA: TGTGCCAGCAGCCCCGCAGGAACCGGGACTAGCGCTCTTGAGCAGTTCTTC
size: -; D: TRBD2; V: TRBV4-1; J: TRBJ2-1; CDR3: CASSQAPSGAYNEQFF; DNA: TGCGCCAGCAGCCAAGCCCCTAGCGGGGCTTACAATGAGCAGTTCTTC
size: few; D: TRBD1; V: TRBV9; J: TRBJ1-6; CDR3: CASSVGGTANNSPLHF; DNA: TGTGCCAGCAGCGTAGGGGGGACAGCCAATAATTCACCCCTCCACTTT
size: few; D: -; V: TRBV9; J: TRBJ2-4; CDR3: CASSPQTELAKNIQYF; DNA: TGTGCCAGCAGCCCTCAGACAGAACTAGCCAAAAACATTCAGTACTTC
size: -; D: -; V: TRBV4-1; J: TRBJ2-3; CDR3: CASSQERGLNTDTQYF; DNA: TGCGCCAGCAGCCAAGAGCGGGGGCTGAACACAGATACGCAGTATTTT
size: many; D: -; V: TRBV24-1; J: TRBJ2-2; CDR3: CATSRTTGELFF; DNA: TGTGCCACCAGTCGGACTACCGGGGAGCTGTTTTTT
size: few; D: -; V: TRBV7-9; J: TRBJ1-2; CDR3: CASSGQNRDGDYGYTF; DNA: TGTGCCAGCAGCGGACAGAATAGGGACGGAGACTATGGCTACACCTTC
size: many; D: -; V: TRBV4-1; J: TRBJ1-1; CDR3: CASSQEEGRLGNTEAFF; DNA: TGCGCCAGCAGCCAAGAGGAGGGCAGGCTGGGGAACACTGAAGCTTTCTTT
size: -; D: -; V: TRBV4-2; J: TRBJ1-5; CDR3: CASSQDQGSGNQPQHF; DNA: TGTGCCAGCAGCCAAGATCAGGGGTCGGGCAATCAGCCCCAGCATTTT
size: few; D: -; V: TRBV6-1; J: TRBJ2-7; CDR3: CASSRQAQRYEQYF; DNA: TGTGCCAGCAGCAGACAGGCTCAGCGGTACGAGCAGTACTTC
size: few; D: TRBD2; V: TRBV6-1; J: TRBJ2-1; CDR3: CASRAGTSGRDEQFF; DNA: TGTGCCAGCAGGGCCGGGACTAGCGGGAGGGATGAGCAGTTCTTC
size: -; D: -; V: TRBV29-1; J: TRBJ1-1; CDR3: CSVTLNTEAFF; DNA: TGCAGCGTTACCCTGAACACTGAAGCTTTCTTT
size: few; D: -; V: TRBV7-9; J: TRBJ1-4; CDR3: CASSRGENEKLFF; DNA: TGTGCCAGCTCGAGGGGGGAGAATGAAAAACTGTTTTTT
size: -; D: -; V: TRBV12-5; J: TRBJ2-1; CDR3: CASGEEGVGQNNEQFF; DNA: TGTGCTAGTGGTGAAGAGGGGGTGGGGCAAAACAATGAGCAGTTCTTC
size: few; D: -; V: TRBV5-4; J: TRBJ2-3; CDR3: CASSAPSLGISTDTQYF; DNA: TGTGCCAGCAGCGCCCCATCACTCGGGATTAGCACAGATACGCAGTATTTT
size: -; D: -; V: TRBV4-2; J: TRBJ2-3; CDR3: CASSPKEGPADTQYF; DNA: TGTGCCAGCAGCCCGAAGGAGGGGCCTGCAGATACGCAGTATTTT
size: few; D: -; V: TRBV9; J: TRBJ2-3; CDR3: CASSVTPRGISTDTQYF; DNA: TGTGCCAGCAGCGTTACCCCAAGAGGGATTAGCACAGATACGCAGTATTTT
size: -; D: TRBD2; V: TRBV20-1; J: TRBJ2-7; CDR3: CSATGVRGGFADEQYF; DNA: TGCAGTGCCACCGGAGTGCGGGGGGGCTTCGCGGACGAGCAGTACTTC
size: -; D: TRBD2; V: TRBV11-2; J: TRBJ2-1; CDR3: CASSLEVAGVGNEQFF; DNA: TGTGCCAGCAGCTTAGAGGTAGCGGGGGTAGGGAATGAGCAGTTCTTC
size: -; D: TRBD1; V: TRBV4-1; J: TRBJ2-7; CDR3: CATGTGVDEQYF; DNA: TGCGCCACCGGGACAGGGGTTGACGAGCAGTACTTC
size: -; D: TRBD1; V: TRBV20-1; J: TRBJ1-3; CDR3: CSAEIPGQGTNTIYF; DNA: TGCAGTGCAGAGATCCCGGGACAGGGGACAAACACCATATATTTT
size: few; D: TRBD1; V: TRBV29-1; J: TRBJ2-2; CDR3: CSVKTGGTSGELFF; DNA: TGCAGCGTTAAAACAGGGGGCACAAGCGGGGAGCTGTTTTTT
size: -; D: TRBD1; V: TRBV6-5; J: TRBJ1-6; CDR3: CASRARGIDSPLHF; DNA: TGTGCCAGCAGGGCCAGGGGGATAGATTCACCCCTCCACTTT
size: -; D: TRBD1; V: TRBV6-5; J: TRBJ1-6; CDR3: CASSYYGTGGTPLHF; DNA: TGTGCCAGCAGTTACTATGGGACAGGGGGCACGCCCCTCCACTTT
size: -; D: -; V: TRBV4-1; J: TRBJ1-5; CDR3: CASSPLWGVGQPQHF; DNA: TGCGCCAGCAGCCCGTTATGGGGGGTGGGTCAGCCCCAGCATTTT
size: few; D: -; V: TRBV6-1; J: TRBJ2-7; CDR3: CASNPDYPYEQYF; DNA: TGTGCCAGCAACCCCGACTACCCCTACGAGCAGTACTTC
size: -; D: TRBD1; V: TRBV4-1; J: TRBJ1-4; CDR3: CASSQEGTGTRKLFF; DNA: TGCGCCAGCAGCCAAGAAGGGACAGGTACTAGAAAACTGTTTTTT
size: few; D: -; V: TRBV18; J: TRBJ1-1; CDR3: CASSPPGRMNTEAFF; DNA: TGTGCCAGCTCACCACCGGGGAGGATGAACACTGAAGCTTTCTTT
size: -; D: TRBD1; V: TRBV7-2; J: TRBJ2-5; CDR3: CASSLAGTVVQETQYF; DNA: TGTGCCAGCAGCTTAGCGGGGACAGTAGTCCAAGAGACCCAGTACTTC
size: -; D: -; V: TRBV7-9; J: TRBJ1-2; CDR3: CASSLGLGNTF; DNA: TGTGCCAGCAGCTTAGGTCTGGGGAACACCTTC
size: -; D: -; V: TRBV20-1; J: TRBJ1-2; CDR3: CSANSRDREGGGYTF; DNA: TGCAGTGCTAACAGCCGAGACAGAGAAGGGGGGGGCTACACCTTC
size: -; D: -; V: TRBV6-2/TRBV6-3; J: TRBJ1-1; CDR3: CASSYSQGFTEAFF; DNA: TGTGCCAGCAGTTACTCGCAGGGTTTTACTGAAGCTTTCTTT
size: -; D: -; V: TRBV20-1; J: TRBJ1-1; CDR3: CSAPVSNTEAFF; DNA: TGCAGTGCACCGGTTTCGAACACTGAAGCTTTCTTT
size: -; D: -; V: TRBV6-1; J: TRBJ1-4; CDR3: CASSEAFFGHGLLTNEKLFF; DNA: TGTGCCAGCAGTGAAGCGTTTTTTGGACACGGACTTCTAACTAATGAAAAACTGTTTTTT